Following are 11 T cell receptor delta chains from one sample sequenced in a study of Vγ9Vδ2 T cells in congenital toxoplasmosis. Template-switch reverse transcription used TRGC- and TRDC-specific primers together in a single tube. The TRGC primer design covered both constant genes, TRGC1 and TRGC2. TCRdb re-called clones from the reads via CATT. The data show about 410 delta-chain clones, roughly 34% seen once. The sequencing sample was made of gamma-delta T cells from blood. Receptors originate from a child under 10 years old born to a mother with Toxoplasma gondii infection during pregnancy, either congenitally infected or uninfected (not recorded which).

Note on this clone: A far bigger clonotype differs at one base, so this is likely a read error. This same CDR3 is encoded by further DNA sequences in the sample. This sequence joins TRAV38-2/DV8 and TRDJ1, with D unresolved. The CDR3 covers 18 residues. The germline V gene encodes CDR1 TSESDYY and CDR2 QEAYKQQN. In DNA form, the CDR3 reads TGTGCGTATAGGAGCGATGCCTTTATAGGTGACTACACCGATAAACTCATCTTT. Residues: CAYRSDAFIGDYTDKLIF.

Points on this clone: A much larger clone differs by one base, so this may be a read error. The rearrangement links TRDV1 to TRDJ2; D may correspond to TRDD2 or TRDD3 (6 bases each). Germline V gene data show CDR1 as TSWWSYY and CDR2 as QGS. The CDR3 is made up of 24 amino acids. The CDR3 here is CALGELVGSYEGIPLGALTEQLFF. The CDR3 DNA reads as TGTGCTCTTGGGGAACTAGTCGGATCCTACGAGGGGATTCCACTTGGAGCTTTGACAGAACAACTCTTCTTT.

This clone is categorized as large. Other nucleotide sequences from this sample produce the same CDR3. V gene TRDV2 combines with J gene TRDJ3; 8 bases map to TRDD3. The CDR3 loop spans 18 amino acids. V trimming: 0 bases; J trimming: 0 bases; junction bases outside the gene matches: 3. CDR1 is GEAIGNYY and CDR2 is EKD in the germline V gene. The CDR3 sequence is CACDTGGYTSWDTRQMFF. As DNA, the CDR3 is TGTGCCTGTGACACCGGGGGATATACCTCCTGGGACACCCGACAGATGTTTTTC.

In regard to this clone: For this DNA, TCRdb reports the protein of a much larger clone, which diverges at residue 4, most likely from a read error; the protein presented here is translated directly from the DNA. This sequence joins TRDV2 and TRDJ1; 13 nucleotides align to TRDD3. Germline V gene data show CDR1 as GEAIGNYY and CDR2 as EKD. Unmatched junction bases numbered 5, after V lost 6 bases and J lost 2 bases. CDR3 length equals 15 residues. CDR3 coding DNA: TGTGCCTGTTACTGGGGGATACGAAAAACCGATAAACTCATCTTT. It is translated as CACYWGIRKTDKLIF.

On this clone: This likely reflects a read error, since a far larger clone is one base away. The chain joins TRAV29/DV5 to TRDJ1, with 7 bases matching TRDD3. From germline, CDR1 is NSMFDY and CDR2 ISSIKDK. The junction had 18 bases not matched to a gene; V was cut back by 5 bases and J by 5 bases. The CDR3 length is 16 residues. As DNA, the CDR3 is TGTGCAGCCCGGGTACAAGTTTACTTGGGGATAGATAAACTCATCTTT. This sequence encodes CAARVQVYLGIDKLIF.

This clone is judged large (0.1 to 1%). J is TRDJ1 and V is TRDV1; 9 bases match TRDD3. Trimming at V came to 4 bases and at J to 2 bases, leaving 20 bases not matched to a gene. Germline V CDR1 and CDR2: TSWWSYY, QGS. CDR3 size: 20 residues. CDR3 region: CALGGRGSGSDGGYTDKLIF. The CDR3 nucleotides read TGTGCTCTTGGGGGTCGGGGGTCCGGCTCTGATGGGGGATATACCGATAAACTCATCTTT.

This clone was counted between two and nine times. A far larger clone differs by one base, so this is likely a read error. J is TRDJ2 and V is TRDV2, with 12 bases that match TRDD3. V dropped 2 bases and J dropped 4; count of bases not matched to a gene: 13. Per germline, CDR1 GEAIGNYY and CDR2 EKD. There are 19 residues in the CDR3. Written as DNA, the CDR3 is TGTGCCTGTGACAATATCGGTACTGGGGGATACAGCTGGACAGCACAACTCTTCTTT. This codes for CACDNIGTGGYSWTAQLFF.

A note on this clone: Relative to the germline gene, one junction end is altered; a read error may explain this. Other DNA variants within this sample encode the same CDR3. The gene calls are TRDV1 and TRDJ1, with 13 bases fitting TRDD3. The CDR3 sequence is 25 residues long. Germline CDR1 is TSWWSYY and CDR2 is QGS. CDR3 DNA sequence: TGTGCGCTTGGGGAACTATGGCCTTCCTCCTTTCTACTGGGGGATACGGCCACCTACACCGATAAACTCATCTTT. Translated: CALGELWPSSFLLGDTATYTDKLIF.

On this clone itself: This sequence is one base from a far larger clone and is likely a read error. Other DNA sequences from this sample encode an identical CDR3 as well. The chain uses TRDV2 and TRDJ1; tentative D call: TRDD3 (6 bases). The CDR3 is 24 residues long. The germline V gene has CDR1 GEAIGNYY and CDR2 EKD. CDR3 nucleotides: TGTGCCTGCGACACCCCCCGGAGAACTATCCCCTCCCTGGGGAGTGCCTTGTACACCGATAAACTCATCTTT. Translation gives CACDTPRRTIPSLGSALYTDKLIF.

Comments on this clone: Translating this DNA gives a protein that differs at residue 5 from the TCRdb one, which belongs to a much larger clone; a read error is likely, and the protein shown is this translation. The chain joins TRAV29/DV5 to TRDJ1, with D unresolved. V was shortened by 1 base and J by 2 bases, with 15 bases between the two germline ends. The CDR3 is made up of 15 amino acids. Germline V gene lookup returns CDR1 NSMFDY and CDR2 ISSIKDK. The CDR3 region is CAASLRGRFTDKLIF. The CDR3 DNA follows: TGTGCAGCAAGCTTGCGGGGCCGGTTTACCGATAAACTCATCTTT.

This clone was picked up a small number of times. A read error is the likely source, as a far larger clone sits one nucleotide away. Other DNA sequences in this specimen translate into the identical CDR3. The V gene is TRDV1, the J gene TRDJ1, with 12 bases aligning to TRDD3. The germline gives CDR1 TSWWSYY, CDR2 QGS. Unmatched junction bases numbered 15, after V lost 3 bases and J lost 1 base. The CDR3 sequence is 20 residues long. Here the CDR3 DNA reads TGTGCTCTTGGGGATTTCCTTCGTACTGGGGGATACAGTGGCACCGATAAACTCATCTTT. As protein: CALGDFLRTGGYSGTDKLIF.